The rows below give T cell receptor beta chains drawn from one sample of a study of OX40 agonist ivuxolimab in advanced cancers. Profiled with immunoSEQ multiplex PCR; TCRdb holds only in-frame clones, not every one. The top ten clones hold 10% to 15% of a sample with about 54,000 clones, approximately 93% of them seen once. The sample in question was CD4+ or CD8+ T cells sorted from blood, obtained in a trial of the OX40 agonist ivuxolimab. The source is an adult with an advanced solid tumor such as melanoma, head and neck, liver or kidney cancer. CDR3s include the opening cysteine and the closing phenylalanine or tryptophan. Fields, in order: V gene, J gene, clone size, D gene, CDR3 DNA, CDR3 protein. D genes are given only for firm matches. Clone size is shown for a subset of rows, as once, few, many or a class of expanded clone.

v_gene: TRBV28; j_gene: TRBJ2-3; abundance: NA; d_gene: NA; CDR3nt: TGTGCCAGCAGGGCAGCCTCGGGCCAGACAGATACGCAGTATTTT; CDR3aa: CASRAASGQTDTQYF
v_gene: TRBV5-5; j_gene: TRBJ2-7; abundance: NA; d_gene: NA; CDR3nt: TGTGCCAGCAGCTTTCGGCAGTCCTACGAGCAGTACTTC; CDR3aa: CASSFRQSYEQYF
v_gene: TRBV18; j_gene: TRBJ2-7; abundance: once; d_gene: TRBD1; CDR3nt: TGTGCCAGCTCCAGGACAGGGGGCTCCTACGAGCAGTACTTC; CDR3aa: CASSRTGGSYEQYF
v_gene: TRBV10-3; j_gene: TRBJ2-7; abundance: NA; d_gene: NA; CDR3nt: TGTGCCATCAGTGAGGTACAGACCCACGAGCAGTACTTC; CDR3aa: CAISEVQTHEQYF
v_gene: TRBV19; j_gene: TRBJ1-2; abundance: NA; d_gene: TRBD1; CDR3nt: TGTGCCAGTAGCAGATGGGAAGGGACAGGCTCCGAACTCACCTTC; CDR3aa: CASSRWEGTGSELTF
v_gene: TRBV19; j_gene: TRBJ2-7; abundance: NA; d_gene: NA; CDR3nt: TGTGCCAGTAGTATACAGGGCGCCTACGAGCAGTACTTC; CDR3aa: CASSIQGAYEQYF
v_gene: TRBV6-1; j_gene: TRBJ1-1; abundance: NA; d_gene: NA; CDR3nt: TGTGCCAGCAGTTTAGAGCACAGGGCGAACACTGAAGCTTTCTTT; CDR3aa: CASSLEHRANTEAFF
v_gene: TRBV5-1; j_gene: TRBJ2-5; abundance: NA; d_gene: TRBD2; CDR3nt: TGCGCCAGCAGCCTGCGGGGGGGCCCCGAGACCCAGTACTTC; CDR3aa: CASSLRGGPETQYF
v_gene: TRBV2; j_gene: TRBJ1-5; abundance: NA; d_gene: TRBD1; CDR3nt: TGTGCCAGCAGTGGGGGACAGACTAATCAGCCCCAGCATTTT; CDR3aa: CASSGGQTNQPQHF
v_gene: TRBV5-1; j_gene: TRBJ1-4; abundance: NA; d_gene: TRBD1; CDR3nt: TGCGCCAGCAGCCCAGGGACAGGGGAGAATGAAAAACTGTTTTTT; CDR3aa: CASSPGTGENEKLFF
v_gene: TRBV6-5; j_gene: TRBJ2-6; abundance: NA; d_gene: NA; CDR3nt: TGTGCCAGCAGTTACTCCTGGACCGGGGCCAACGTCCTGACTTTC; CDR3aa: CASSYSWTGANVLTF
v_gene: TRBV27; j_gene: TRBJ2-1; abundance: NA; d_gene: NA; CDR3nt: TGTGCCAGCAGTTTTTATAATAACGGCAATGAGCAGTTCTTC; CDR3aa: CASSFYNNGNEQFF
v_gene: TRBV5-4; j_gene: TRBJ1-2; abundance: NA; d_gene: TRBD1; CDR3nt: TGTGCCAGCAGCGAGGCAGGGGGCGCTGACTATGGCTACACCTTC; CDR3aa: CASSEAGGADYGYTF
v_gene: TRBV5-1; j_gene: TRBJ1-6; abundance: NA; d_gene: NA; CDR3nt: TGCGCCAGCAGCTTGGTGTCAGGCGGTAATTCACCCCTCCACTTT; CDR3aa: CASSLVSGGNSPLHF
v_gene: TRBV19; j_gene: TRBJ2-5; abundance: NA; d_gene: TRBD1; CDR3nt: TGTGCCAGCAACCAAAACAGGGGCGGAGAGACCCAGTACTTC; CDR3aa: CASNQNRGGETQYF
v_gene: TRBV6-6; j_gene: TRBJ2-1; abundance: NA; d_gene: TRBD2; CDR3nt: TGTGCCAGCAGTTCCCAACTAGCGGGAGGGGGCAATGAGCAGTTCTTC; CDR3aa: CASSSQLAGGGNEQFF
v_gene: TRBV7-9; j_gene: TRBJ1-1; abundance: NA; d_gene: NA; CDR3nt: TGTGCCAGCAGCGGACTTCTCGGGCAGGCTGATGAAGCTTTCTTT; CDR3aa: CASSGLLGQADEAFF
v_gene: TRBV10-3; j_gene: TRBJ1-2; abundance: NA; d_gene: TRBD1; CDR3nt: TGTGCCATCAGAGGCTCAAAGGGGGACAGGGGGCTAGGAGGCTACACCTTC; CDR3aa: CAIRGSKGDRGLGGYTF
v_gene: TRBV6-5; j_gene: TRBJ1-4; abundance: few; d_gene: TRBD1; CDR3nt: TGTGCCAGCAGTTACTCGACAGGGGGAAAACTGTTTTTT; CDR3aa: CASSYSTGGKLFF
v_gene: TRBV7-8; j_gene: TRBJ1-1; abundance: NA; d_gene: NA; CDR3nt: TGTGCCAGCAGCTTAGGAAGGACGGGACGGCTCAACACTGAAGCTTTCTTT; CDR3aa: CASSLGRTGRLNTEAFF
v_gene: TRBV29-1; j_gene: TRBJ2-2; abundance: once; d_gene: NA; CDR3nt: TGCAGCGTCAACAAGAACACCGGGGAGCTGTTTTTT; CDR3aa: CSVNKNTGELFF
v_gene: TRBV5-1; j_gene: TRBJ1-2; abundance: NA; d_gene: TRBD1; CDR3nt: TGCGCCAGCAGCTTGGGACAGGGGATGAGGCGCTACACCTTC; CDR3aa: CASSLGQGMRRYTF
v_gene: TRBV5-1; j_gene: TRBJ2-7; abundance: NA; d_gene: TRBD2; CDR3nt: TGCGCCAGCAGCGCGGGACTAGCGGGAGGGGGATACGAGCAGTACTTC; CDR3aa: CASSAGLAGGGYEQYF
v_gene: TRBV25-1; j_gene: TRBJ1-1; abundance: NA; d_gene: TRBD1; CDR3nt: TGTGCCAGCAGCCCCACCGACAGGGGGGGGACTGAAGCTTTCTTT; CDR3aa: CASSPTDRGGTEAFF
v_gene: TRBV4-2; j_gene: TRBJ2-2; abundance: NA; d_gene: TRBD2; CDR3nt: TGTGCCAGCAGCCTAGGACTAGCGGGAGTTGCGAACACCGGGGAGCTGTTTTTT; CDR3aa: CASSLGLAGVANTGELFF
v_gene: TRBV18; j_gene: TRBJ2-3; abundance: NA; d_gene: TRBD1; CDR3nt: TGTGCCAGCTCACCACAAGGGGGCGGCACAGATACGCAGTATTTT; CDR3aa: CASSPQGGGTDTQYF
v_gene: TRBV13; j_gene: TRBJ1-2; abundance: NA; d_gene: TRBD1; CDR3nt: TGTGCCAGCAGCTCGGGGGACAGCTTAAACTATGGCTACACCTTC; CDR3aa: CASSSGDSLNYGYTF
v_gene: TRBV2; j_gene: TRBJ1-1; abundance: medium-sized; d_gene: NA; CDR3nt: TGTGCCAGCACCACCCAACCGAACACTGAAGCTTTCTTT; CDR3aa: CASTTQPNTEAFF
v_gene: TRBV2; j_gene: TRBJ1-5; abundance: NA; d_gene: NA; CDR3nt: TGTGCCAGCCAGTACCCCCTCAATCAGCCCCAGCATTTT; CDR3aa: CASQYPLNQPQHF
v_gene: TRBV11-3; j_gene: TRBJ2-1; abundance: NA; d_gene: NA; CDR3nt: TGTGCCAGCAGTTCTGGCCCCAACAATGAGCAGTTCTTC; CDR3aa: CASSSGPNNEQFF
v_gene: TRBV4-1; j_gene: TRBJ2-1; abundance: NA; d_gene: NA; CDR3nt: TGCGCCAGCAGCCAGGACCTGGGGGACCCGCAGTTCTTC; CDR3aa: CASSQDLGDPQFF
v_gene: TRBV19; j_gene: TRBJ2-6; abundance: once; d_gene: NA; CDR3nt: TGTGCCAGTAGTATAACCAGGGATGGGGCCAACGTCCTGACTTTC; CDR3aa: CASSITRDGANVLTF
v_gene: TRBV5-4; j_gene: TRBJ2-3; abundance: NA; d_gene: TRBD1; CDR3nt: TGTGCCAGCAGCACGGGACAGGGGAGCACAGATACGCAGTATTTT; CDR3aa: CASSTGQGSTDTQYF
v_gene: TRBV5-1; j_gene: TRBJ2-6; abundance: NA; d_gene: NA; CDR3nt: TGCGCCAGCAGCCCGGACAGTGCTGGGGGGGCCAACGTCCTGACTTTC; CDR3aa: CASSPDSAGGANVLTF
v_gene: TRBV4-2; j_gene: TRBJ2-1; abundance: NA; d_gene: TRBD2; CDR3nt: TGTGCCAGCAGCCAAGATATCGGTAGCGGGGACAATGAGCAGTTCTTC; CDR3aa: CASSQDIGSGDNEQFF
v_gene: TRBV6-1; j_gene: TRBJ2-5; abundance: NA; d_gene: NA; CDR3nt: TGTGCCAGCAGCCCCTTGTCTCTAGTGGGGACCCAGTACTTC; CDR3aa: CASSPLSLVGTQYF
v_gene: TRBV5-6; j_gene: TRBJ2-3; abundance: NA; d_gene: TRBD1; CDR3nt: TGTGCCAGCAGCTTGGCTGGACATACAGGGGGAGTCACAGATACGCAGTATTTT; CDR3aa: CASSLAGHTGGVTDTQYF
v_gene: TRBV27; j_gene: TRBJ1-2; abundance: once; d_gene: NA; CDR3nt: TGTGCCAGCAGGCCCCCAGGGGCCTCTGGCTACACCTTC; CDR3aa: CASRPPGASGYTF
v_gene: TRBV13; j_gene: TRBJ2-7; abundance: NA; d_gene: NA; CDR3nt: TGTGCCAGCAGCCCATCCAGGGTTGGGTTTCAGCGGACCTACGAGCAGTACTTC; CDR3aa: CASSPSRVGFQRTYEQYF
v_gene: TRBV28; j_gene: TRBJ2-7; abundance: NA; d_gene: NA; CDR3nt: TGTGCCAGCAGTTTATGGGCTAGCAGCTACGAGCAGTACTTC; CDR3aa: CASSLWASSYEQYF
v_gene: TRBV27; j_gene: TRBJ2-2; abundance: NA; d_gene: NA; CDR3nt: TGTGCCAGCAGTCCCCAGGGGGGTGGTACCGGGGAGCTGTTTTTT; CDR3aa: CASSPQGGGTGELFF
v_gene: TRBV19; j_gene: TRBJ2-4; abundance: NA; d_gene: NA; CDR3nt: TGTGCCAGTAGTTCGGGAAGGGGGAGCGGCCTAGCCAAAAACATTCAGTACTTC; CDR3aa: CASSSGRGSGLAKNIQYF
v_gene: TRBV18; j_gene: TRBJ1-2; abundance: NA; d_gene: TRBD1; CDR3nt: TGTGCCAGCTCACCACTCGCGGGACAGCGGGACGGCTACACCTTC; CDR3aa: CASSPLAGQRDGYTF
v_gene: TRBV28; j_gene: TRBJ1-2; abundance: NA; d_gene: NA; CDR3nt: TGTGCCAGCAGGCCCCAGGGGCATTATGGCTACACCTTC; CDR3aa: CASRPQGHYGYTF
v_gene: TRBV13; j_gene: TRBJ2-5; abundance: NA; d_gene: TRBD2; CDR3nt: TGTGCCAGCAGCGCAGGACTAGCGGGAGAGACCCAGTACTTC; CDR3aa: CASSAGLAGETQYF
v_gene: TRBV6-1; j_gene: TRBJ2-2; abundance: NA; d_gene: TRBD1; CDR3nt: TGTGCCAGCAGAGAGACAGGGGGCACCGGGGAGCTGTTTTTT; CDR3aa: CASRETGGTGELFF
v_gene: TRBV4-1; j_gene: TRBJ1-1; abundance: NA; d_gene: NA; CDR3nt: TGCGCCAGCAGCCAAGCCCCAGGGGTAACTGAAGCTTTCTTT; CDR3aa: CASSQAPGVTEAFF
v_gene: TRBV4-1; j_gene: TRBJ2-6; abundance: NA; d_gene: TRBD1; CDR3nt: TGCGCCAGCAGCCGGACAGGGGGAATAGCTGGGGCCAACGTCCTGACTTTC; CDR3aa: CASSRTGGIAGANVLTF
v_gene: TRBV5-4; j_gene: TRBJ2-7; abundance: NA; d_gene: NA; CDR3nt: TGTGCCAGCAGCCCGGCGGGGGCCACTACGCAGCAGTACTTC; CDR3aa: CASSPAGATTQQYF
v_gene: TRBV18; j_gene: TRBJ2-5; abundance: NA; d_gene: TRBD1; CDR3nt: TGTGCCAGCTCACCGCCCACCGGGACAGGAGACCAAGAGACCCAGTACTTC; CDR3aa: CASSPPTGTGDQETQYF
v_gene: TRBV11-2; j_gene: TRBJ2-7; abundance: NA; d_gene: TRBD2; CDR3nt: TGTGCCAGCAGCTCCTCGACTAGCCACTCCTACGAGCAGTACTTC; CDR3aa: CASSSSTSHSYEQYF
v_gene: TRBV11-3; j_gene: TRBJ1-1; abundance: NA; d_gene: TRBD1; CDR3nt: TGTGCCAGCAGCTTAACAGGGGGCACTGAAGCTTTCTTT; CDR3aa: CASSLTGGTEAFF
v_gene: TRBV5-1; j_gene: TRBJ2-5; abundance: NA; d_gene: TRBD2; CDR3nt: TGCGCCAGCAGCTTACTAGCGGGGGGGAATCAAGAGACCCAGTACTTC; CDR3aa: CASSLLAGGNQETQYF
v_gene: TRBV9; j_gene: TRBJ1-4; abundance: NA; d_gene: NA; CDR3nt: TGTGCCAGCAGCCTGGACAGACTAGGAGAAAAACTGTTTTTT; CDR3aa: CASSLDRLGEKLFF
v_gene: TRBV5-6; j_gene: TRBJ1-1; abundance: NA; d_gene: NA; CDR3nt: TGTGCCAGCAGATCCGGAGGCTTACTGAACACTGAAGCTTTCTTT; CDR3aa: CASRSGGLLNTEAFF